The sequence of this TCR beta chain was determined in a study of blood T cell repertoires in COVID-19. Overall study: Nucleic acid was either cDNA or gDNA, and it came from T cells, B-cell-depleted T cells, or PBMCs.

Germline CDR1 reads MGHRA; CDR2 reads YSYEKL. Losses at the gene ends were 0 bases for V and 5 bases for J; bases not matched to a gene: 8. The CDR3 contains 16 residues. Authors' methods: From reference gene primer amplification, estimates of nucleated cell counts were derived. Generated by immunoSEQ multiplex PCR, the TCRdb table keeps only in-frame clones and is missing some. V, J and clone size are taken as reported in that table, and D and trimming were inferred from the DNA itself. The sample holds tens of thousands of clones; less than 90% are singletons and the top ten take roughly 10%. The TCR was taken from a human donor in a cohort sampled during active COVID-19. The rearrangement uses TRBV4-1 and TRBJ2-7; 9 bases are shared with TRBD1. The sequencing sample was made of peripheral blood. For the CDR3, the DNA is TGCGCCAGCAGCCAAGATTTAGGGACAGGGCCAAACGAGCAGTACTTC. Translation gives CASSQDLGTGPNEQYF.